The 31 T cell receptor beta chains presented below share a single source sample, sequenced in a study of blood T cell repertoires in COVID-19. Using immunoSEQ multiplex PCR, the repertoire was profiled, and TCRdb retains in-frame clones only, with some absent. In the table there are about 100,000 clones, more than 75% of which are singletons. Sequencing was performed on peripheral blood. Receptors were obtained from a man aged 25-40 years in a cohort sampled during active COVID-19.

The rearrangement joins TRBV12-3 or TRBV12-4 to TRBJ2-7; 9 positions agree with TRBD1. The CDR3 loop spans 13 amino acids. The trim removed 7 bases at V and 6 bases at J, leaving 7 bases unmatched. The CDR3 DNA reads TGTGCCAGCACCAACCGGGACAGGGTCGAGCAGTACTTC. It specifies CASTNRDRVEQYF.

The chain joins TRBV7-2 to TRBJ2-2, with 7 nucleotides matching TRBD2. The CDR3 extends over 16 amino acids. Germline CDR1 SGHTA, CDR2 FQGNSA. Trimming removed 1 base from V and 5 bases from J; junction bases left unmatched: 7. CDR3 loop: CASSLGTSVGTGELFF. The CDR3, as DNA: TGTGCCAGCAGCTTAGGAACTAGCGTCGGGACCGGGGAGCTGTTTTTT.

V is TRBV7-3 and J is TRBJ2-3; D is perhaps TRBD2 (6 bases). Germline loops: CDR1 SGHTA, CDR2 FQGTGA. Between the trimmed V and J ends, which lost 3 bases and 0 bases, there was a span of 7 bases. The CDR3 contains 14 residues. The CDR3 region is CASSFAGSTDTQYF. DNA for the CDR3: TGTGCCAGCAGCTTCGCGGGGAGCACAGATACGCAGTATTTT.

J is TRBJ1-3 and V is TRBV5-1, with unresolved D. CDR3 length: 15 amino acids. The germline V and J ends were trimmed by 0 bases and 0 bases, with 7 bases remaining between them. Germline values: CDR1 SGHRS, CDR2 YFSETQ. The CDR3 DNA is TGCGCCAGCAGCTTGGAGGGAGTCTCTGGAAACACCATATATTTT. The encoded protein is CASSLEGVSGNTIYF. The full variable domain, in which reference TRBV5-1 and TRBJ1-3 provide the parts outside the CDR3, is KAGVTQTPRYLIKTRGQQVTLSCSPISGHRSVSWYQQTPGQGLQFLFEYFSETQRNKGNFPGRFSGRQFSNSRSEMNVSTLELGDSALYLCASSLEGVSGNTIYFGEGSWLTVV.

The rearrangement uses TRBV5-4 and TRBJ1-2, with D possibly TRBD1 on 6 matching bases. The germline V and J ends were trimmed by 4 bases and 5 bases, with 12 bases remaining between them. There are 13 residues in the CDR3. The germline V gene encodes CDR1 SGHNT and CDR2 YYREEE (reference sequence). The DNA for the CDR3 is TGTGCCAGCAGCGGATCACAGGGTTATGGCTACACCTTC. This sequence encodes CASSGSQGYGYTF.

As for this clone: Other nucleotide sequences in the sample specify the same CDR3. The gene calls are TRBV3-1 (or the pseudogene TRBV3-2) and TRBJ2-7; maybe TRBD2 (6 bases). The germline CDR1 and CDR2 sequences are LGHDT and YNNKEL (reference sequence). The CDR3 contains 11 residues. Trimming shortened V by 3 bases and J by 6 bases, and 6 bases separated the two germline ends. CDR3 DNA: TGTGCCAGCAGCCAGGGGGGCGAGCAGTACTTC. It yields the protein CASSQGGEQYF.

This chain joins TRBV4-1 and TRBJ2-3; 7 bases line up with TRBD1. V shed 3 bases and J 10 bases; nucleotides not matched to a gene: 16. The CDR3 is 16 residues long. The germline CDR1 and CDR2 sequences are MGHRA and YSYEKL. The CDR3: CASSHTGTASSLPQYF. The CDR3 DNA reads TGCGCCAGCAGCCATACCGGGACAGCAAGCTCTTTACCGCAGTATTTT.

This chain links TRBV19 with TRBJ1-6; 11 nucleotides align to TRBD1. The CDR3 covers 14 residues. V lost 5 bases, J lost 10 bases, and 4 bases stayed unmatched. Germline V gives CDR1 LNHDA, CDR2 SQIVND (reference sequence). CDR3 bases: TGTGCCAGTAGTTGGGGACAGGGGGGATCACCCCTCCACTTT. Translated, it gives CASSWGQGGSPLHF.

CDR3 coding DNA: TGCGCCAGCAGCCCGTTGGCAGGGGCCGAAACCGGGGAGCTGTTTTTT. It encodes CASSPLAGAETGELFF. This sequence joins TRBV5-1 and TRBJ2-2; a weak D match, TRBD1 (6 bases). The CDR3 has 16 residues. Per the germline V gene, CDR1 is SGHRS and CDR2 is YFSETQ. V was pared by 4 bases and J by 5 bases, with 18 bases between.

J is TRBJ1-2 and V is TRBV30; 8 nucleotides match TRBD1. Trimming took 4 bases from V and 4 from J; bases not matched to a gene: 5. Germline CDR1 reads GTSNPN; CDR2 reads SVGIG (reference sequence). This CDR3 has 13 amino acids. The CDR3 sequence: CAWTADRGYGYTF. In DNA form, the CDR3 reads TGTGCCTGGACGGCCGACAGGGGCTATGGCTACACCTTC.

This clone was seen once. The chain employs TRBV7-9 and TRBJ2-3; TRBD1 matches at 9 bases. In germline, CDR1 is SEHNR, CDR2 FQNEAQ (reference sequence). Trimming removed 5 bases from V and 9 bases from J; junction bases left unmatched: 3. The CDR3 sequence is 12 residues long. CDR3 region: CASSQTGGTQYF. CDR3 coding DNA: TGTGCCAGCAGCCAGACAGGGGGGACGCAGTATTTT.

This sequence joins TRBV30 and TRBJ2-5; D is unresolved. The CDR3 contains 12 residues. The germline V and J ends were trimmed by 7 bases and 3 bases, with 12 bases remaining between them. The germline CDR1 and CDR2 sequences are GTSNPN and SVGIG (reference sequence). CDR3 loop: CAYTSGEETQYF. For the CDR3, the DNA is TGTGCCTATACGAGTGGAGAAGAGACCCAGTACTTC. The variable domain in full, with the rest retrieved from reference TRBV30 and TRBJ2-5, is SQTIHQWPATLVQPVGSPLSLECTVEGTSNPNLYWYRQAAGRGLQLLFYSVGIGQISSEVPQNLSASRPQDRQFILSSKKLLLSDSGFYLCAYTSGEETQYFGPGTRLLVL.

The rearrangement uses TRBV6-5 and TRBJ2-7; D is unresolved. This CDR3 spans 13 amino acids. The V and J ends lost 7 bases and 3 bases respectively, with 13 bases between them. CDR1 is MNHEY and CDR2 is SVGAGI in the germline V gene. CDR3 sequence: CASTSADRYEQYF. Here the CDR3 DNA reads TGTGCCAGCACCTCGGCGGATCGCTACGAGCAGTACTTC.

The chain joins TRBV6-2 or TRBV6-3 to TRBJ2-7; 9 nucleotides match TRBD1. Per germline, CDR1 MNHEY and CDR2 SVGEGT. Trimming removed 2 bases from V and 1 base from J; junction bases left unmatched: 3. This CDR3 spans 15 amino acids. The CDR3 region has the DNA TGTGCCAGCAGTTACGGGACAGGGTATTCCTACGAGCAGTACTTC. Protein product: CASSYGTGYSYEQYF.

The chain uses TRBV11-2 and TRBJ2-2; D possibly corresponds to TRBD2 (7 bases). V was clipped by 0 bases and J by 0 bases, with 11 bases between them. Germline loops: CDR1 SGHAT, CDR2 FQNNGV. The CDR3 has 17 residues. CDR3 coding DNA: TGTGCCAGCAGCTTAGATCGGGGGGCGACGAACACCGGGGAGCTGTTTTTT. As protein: CASSLDRGATNTGELFF.

This chain links TRBV11-2 with TRBJ2-2, with TRBD1 identical over 8 bases. The germline gives CDR1 SGHAT, CDR2 FQNNGV. J gave up 5 bases and V 1 base, and 3 bases lay outside the gene matches. This CDR3 is 15 amino acids long. The CDR3 DNA reads TGTGCCAGCAGCTTAGTCAGGGGGCGGACCGGGGAGCTGTTTTTT. Translated, it gives CASSLVRGRTGELFF.

This clone showed up just once. This chain links TRBV7-2 with TRBJ2-3; 8 bases are shared with TRBD2. Trimming cost V 5 bases and J 4 bases; bases outside gene matches: 8. This CDR3 spans 15 amino acids. CDR1 is SGHTA, CDR2 FQGNSA, per germline. The CDR3 DNA reads TGTGCCAGCAGCACTACGGGGGGGCCCTCAGATACGCAGTATTTT. This encodes CASSTTGGPSDTQYF.

The chain links TRBV27 to TRBJ2-5; perhaps TRBD2 as D (5 bases). This CDR3 has 13 residues. The germline V and J ends were trimmed by 5 bases and 7 bases, with 14 bases remaining between them. The germline V gene encodes CDR1 MNHEY and CDR2 SMNVEV (reference sequence). CDR3 coding DNA: TGTGCCAGCAGTCAATCAGCGGAGGCGACCCAGTACTTC. This sequence encodes CASSQSAEATQYF.

The chain uses TRBV7-9 and TRBJ2-7; TRBD1 matches at 9 bases. The CDR3 contains 14 residues. CDR1 is SEHNR and CDR2 is FQNEAQ in the germline V gene (reference sequence). After removal of 5 bases from V and 3 bases from J, the junction contained 5 bases not matched to a gene. This chain's CDR3 is CASSDTGGGYEQYF. For the CDR3, the DNA is TGTGCCAGCAGCGATACAGGGGGCGGCTACGAGCAGTACTTC.

On this clone: An end of the junction does not agree with germline; a read error may underlie this. This chain links TRBV19 with TRBJ2-1; possibly TRBD2 for D (6 bases). The CDR3 consists of 13 residues. The V gene's germline CDR1 is LNHDA and CDR2 SQIVND (reference sequence). CDR3: CASSAEGYNEQFF. The CDR3 nucleotides read TGTGCTAGTAGTGCGGAGGGTTACAATGAGCAGTTCTTC.

The chain is built from TRBV7-2 and TRBJ2-2, with D perhaps TRBD1 (6 bases). Germline V gene data show CDR1 as SGHTA and CDR2 as FQGNSA. CDR3 size: 14 residues. Trimming shortened V by 5 bases and J by 6 bases, and 13 bases separated the two germline ends. The CDR3 protein is CASSPGAAPGELFF. CDR3 DNA: TGTGCCAGCAGCCCAGGGGCCGCCCCCGGGGAGCTGTTTTTT. Drawing the rest from reference TRBV7-2 and TRBJ2-2, the complete variable domain is GAGVSQSPSNKVTEKGKDVELRCDPISGHTALYWYRQSLGQGLEFLIYFQGNSAPDKSGLPSDRFSAERTGGSVSTLTIQRTQQEDSAVYLCASSPGAAPGELFFGEGSRLTVL.

The J gene is TRBJ2-7, the V gene TRBV2, with TRBD2 as a possible D gene (6 bases). This CDR3 contains 14 residues. The V gene lost 9 bases and the J gene lost 2 bases, with 17 bases spanning the gap. Per the germline V gene, CDR1 is SNHLY and CDR2 is FYNNEI. The CDR3 reads CASAGRVEAYEQYF. The CDR3, as DNA: TGTGCCAGTGCGGGACGGGTGGAGGCCTACGAGCAGTACTTC.

The count of this clone is one. The chain joins TRBV5-8 to TRBJ1-1; TRBD1 agrees at 8 bases. The CDR3 loop spans 15 amino acids. The ends lost 4 bases at V and 0 bases at J; junction bases unmatched: 5. CDR1 is SGHTS, CDR2 YDEGEE, per germline. The CDR3 loop is CASSLTGALNTEAFF. DNA for the CDR3: TGTGCCAGCAGCCTGACAGGGGCCTTGAACACTGAAGCTTTCTTT. Using reference TRBV5-8 and TRBJ1-1 for the parts outside the CDR3, the full variable domain is EAGVTQSPTHLIKTRGQQATLRCSPISGHTSVYWYQQALGLGLQFLLWYDEGEERNRGNFPPRFSGRQFPNYSSELNVNALELEDSALYLCASSLTGALNTEAFFGQGTRLTVV.

V usage is TRBV5-1 and J usage is TRBJ2-6, with D tentatively TRBD2 (5 bases). The germline gives CDR1 SGHRS, CDR2 YFSETQ. The CDR3 length is 17 residues. The V end lost 0 bases, the J end lost 2 bases, and 12 bases lay between the germline ends. The CDR3 nucleotides are TGCGCCAGCAGCTTGGACCCCCGGGGAACTGGGGCCAACGTCCTGACTTTC. This gives the protein CASSLDPRGTGANVLTF.

The J gene is TRBJ1-2, the V gene TRBV25-1; D unclear. Germline lookup yields CDR1 MGHDK and CDR2 SYGVNS. This CDR3 contains 13 residues. V was shortened by 6 bases and J by 2 bases, with 10 bases between the two germline ends. CDR3 residues: CASSRDTNYGYTF. CDR3 coding DNA: TGTGCCAGCAGCCGAGACACCAACTATGGCTACACCTTC.

The gene calls are TRBV4-1 and TRBJ2-4; 7 bases match TRBD1. Looked up from germline, CDR1 is MGHRA and CDR2 is YSYEKL. The CDR3 is 18 residues long. V gave up 0 bases and J gave up 0 bases; unmatched junction bases: 8. The chain's CDR3 is CASSQDRGQETAKNIQYF. DNA of the CDR3: TGCGCCAGCAGCCAAGATAGAGGACAGGAGACAGCCAAAAACATTCAGTACTTC.

The J gene is TRBJ1-2, the V gene TRBV4-1, with D possibly being TRBD1 (6 bases). Per the germline V gene, CDR1 is MGHRA and CDR2 is YSYEKL. This CDR3 region has 13 residues. Trimming cost V 1 base and J 4 bases, with 7 bases left between them. The CDR3 nucleotides read TGCGCCAGCAGCCAAGGAGGGGGCTATGGCTACACCTTC. The encoded protein is CASSQGGGYGYTF.

The CDR3 DNA reads TGTGCCAGCCTACAGACTATGAACACTGAAGCTTTCTTT. Encoded protein: CASLQTMNTEAFF. The rearrangement links TRBV28 to TRBJ1-1; D unclear. CDR3 length equals 13 residues. The V gene's germline CDR1 is MDHEN and CDR2 SYDVKM. The V end was cut by 8 bases, the J end by 0 bases, with 10 bases between.

This chain connects TRBV30 to TRBJ2-7; 8 bases agree with TRBD2. Germline loops: CDR1 GTSNPN, CDR2 SVGIG (reference sequence). Germline trimming cut 5 bases from V and 3 bases from J; bases unmatched to any gene: 12. The CDR3 is 15 amino acids. This CDR3 reads CAWGTGGVINYEQYF. The CDR3 coding sequence is TGTGCCTGGGGGACGGGGGGGGTCATTAACTACGAGCAGTACTTC.

The V and J genes are TRBV2 and TRBJ1-1; no reliable D call. Germline-derived CDR1 and CDR2 are SNHLY and FYNNEI. V shed 5 bases and J shed 6 bases, with 13 bases lying between them. This CDR3 region has 13 residues. The CDR3 sequence is CASSRDVSPEAFF. The CDR3 DNA is TGTGCCAGCAGTCGAGATGTATCCCCTGAAGCTTTCTTT.

This clone was recorded only once. This chain links TRBV29-1 with TRBJ1-2, with D maybe TRBD1 (6 bases). The CDR3 contains 12 residues. Germline CDR1 is SQVTM and CDR2 is ANQGSEA. V lost 8 bases and J lost 5, with 15 bases in between. DNA for the CDR3: TGCAGCTCCGAAGGGGGGGGGTATGGCTACACCTTC. The encoded protein is CSSEGGGYGYTF.